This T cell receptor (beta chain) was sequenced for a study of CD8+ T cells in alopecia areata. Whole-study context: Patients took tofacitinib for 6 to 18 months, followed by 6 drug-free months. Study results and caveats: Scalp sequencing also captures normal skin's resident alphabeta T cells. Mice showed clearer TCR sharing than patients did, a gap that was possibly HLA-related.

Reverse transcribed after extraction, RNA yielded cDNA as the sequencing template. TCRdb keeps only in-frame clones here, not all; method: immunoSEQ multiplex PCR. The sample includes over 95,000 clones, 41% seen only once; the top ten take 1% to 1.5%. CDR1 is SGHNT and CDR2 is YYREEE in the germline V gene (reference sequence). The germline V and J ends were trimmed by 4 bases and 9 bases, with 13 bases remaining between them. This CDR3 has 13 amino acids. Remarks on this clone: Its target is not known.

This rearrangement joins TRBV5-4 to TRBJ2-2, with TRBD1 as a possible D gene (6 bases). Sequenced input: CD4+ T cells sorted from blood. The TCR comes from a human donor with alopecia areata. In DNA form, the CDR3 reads TGTGCCAGCAGCCGCCGGACAGCTAGGGAGCTGTTTTTT. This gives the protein CASSRRTARELFF.